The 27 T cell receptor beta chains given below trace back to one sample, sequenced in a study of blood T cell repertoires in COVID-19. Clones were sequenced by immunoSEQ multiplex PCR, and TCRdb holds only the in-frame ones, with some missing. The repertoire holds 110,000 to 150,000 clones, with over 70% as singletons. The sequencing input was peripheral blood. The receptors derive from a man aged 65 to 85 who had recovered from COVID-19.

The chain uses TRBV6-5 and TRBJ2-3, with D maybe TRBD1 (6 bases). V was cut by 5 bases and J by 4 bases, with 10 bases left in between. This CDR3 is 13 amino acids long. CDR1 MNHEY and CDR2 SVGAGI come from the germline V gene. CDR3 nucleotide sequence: TGTGCCAGCAGTCCGCCAGGGGCAGATACGCAGTATTTT. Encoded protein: CASSPPGADTQYF.

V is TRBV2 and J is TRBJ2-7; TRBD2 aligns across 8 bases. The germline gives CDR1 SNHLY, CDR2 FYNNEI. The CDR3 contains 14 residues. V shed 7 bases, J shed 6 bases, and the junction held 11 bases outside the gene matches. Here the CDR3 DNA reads TGTGCCAGCACGTTCACGGGACTAGGTGCCGAGCAGTACTTC. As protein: CASTFTGLGAEQYF. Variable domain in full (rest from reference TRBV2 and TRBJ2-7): EPEVTQTPSHQVTQMGQEVILRCVPISNHLYFYWYRQILGQKVEFLVSFYNNEISEKSEIFDDQFSVERPDGSNFTLKIRSTKLEDSAMYFCASTFTGLGAEQYFGPGTRLTVT.

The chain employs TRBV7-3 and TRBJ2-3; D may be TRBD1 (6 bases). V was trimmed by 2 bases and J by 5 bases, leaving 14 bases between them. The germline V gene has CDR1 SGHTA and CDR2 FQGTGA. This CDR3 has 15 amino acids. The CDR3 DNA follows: TGTGCCAGCAGCTTAGCACAGGGCCATATAGATACGCAGTATTTT. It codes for CASSLAQGHIDTQYF.

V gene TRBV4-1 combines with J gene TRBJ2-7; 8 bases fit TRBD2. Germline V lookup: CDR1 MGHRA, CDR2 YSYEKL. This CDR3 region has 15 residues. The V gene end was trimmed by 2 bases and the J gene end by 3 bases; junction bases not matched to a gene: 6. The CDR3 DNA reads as TGCGCCAGCAGCCAAACTACTAGCGGACTCTACGAGCAGTACTTC. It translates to CASSQTTSGLYEQYF.

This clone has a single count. CDR3 sequence reads: CASTRITDRGGYTF. CDR3 coding DNA: TGTGCCAGCACTCGAATTACGGACAGGGGTGGCTACACCTTC. V and J are TRBV5-6 and TRBJ1-2, with TRBD1 identical over 9 bases. The CDR3 totals 14 residues. Trimming cost V 6 bases and J 7 bases; bases outside gene matches: 10. Per germline, CDR1 SGHDT and CDR2 YYEEEE.

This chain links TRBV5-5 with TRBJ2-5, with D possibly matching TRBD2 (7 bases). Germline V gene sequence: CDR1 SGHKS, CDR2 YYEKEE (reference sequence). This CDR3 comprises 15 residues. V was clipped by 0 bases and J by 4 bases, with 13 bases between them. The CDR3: CASSLEGRGVETQYF. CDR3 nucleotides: TGTGCCAGCAGCTTGGAGGGGAGGGGGGTAGAGACCCAGTACTTC.

CDR3 protein: CSVIVNYGYTF. The CDR3 coding sequence is TGCAGCGTTATCGTTAACTATGGCTACACCTTC. This chain links TRBV29-1 with TRBJ1-2; D is undetermined. CDR3 length: 11 amino acids. V shed 5 bases and J shed 1 base, with 5 bases lying between them. Germline V CDR1 and CDR2: SQVTM, ANQGSEA.

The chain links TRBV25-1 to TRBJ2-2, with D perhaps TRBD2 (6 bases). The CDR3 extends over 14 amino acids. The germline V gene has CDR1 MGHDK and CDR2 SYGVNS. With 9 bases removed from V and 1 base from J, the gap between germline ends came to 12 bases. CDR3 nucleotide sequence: TGTGCCAGTAGGGAGGCAGGGAACACCGGGGAGCTGTTTTTT. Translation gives CASREAGNTGELFF. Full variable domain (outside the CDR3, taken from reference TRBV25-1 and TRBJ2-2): EADIYQTPRYLVIGTGKKITLECSQTMGHDKMYWYQQDPGMELHLIHYSYGVNSTEKGDLSSESTVSRIRTEHFPLTLESARPSHTSQYLCASREAGNTGELFFGEGSRLTVL.

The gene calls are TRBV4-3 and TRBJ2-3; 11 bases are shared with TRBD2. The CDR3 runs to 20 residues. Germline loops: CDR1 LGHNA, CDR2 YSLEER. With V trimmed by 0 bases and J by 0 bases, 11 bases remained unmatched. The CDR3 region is CASSQDVTSGGRLSTDTQYF. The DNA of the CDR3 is TGCGCCAGCAGCCAAGATGTCACTAGCGGGGGCCGGCTCAGCACAGATACGCAGTATTTT.

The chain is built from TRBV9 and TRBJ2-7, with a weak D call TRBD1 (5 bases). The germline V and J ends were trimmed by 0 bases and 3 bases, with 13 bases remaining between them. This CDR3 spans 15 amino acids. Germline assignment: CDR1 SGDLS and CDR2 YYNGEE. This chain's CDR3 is CASSVGQGPSYEQYF. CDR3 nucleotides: TGTGCCAGCAGCGTAGGGCAGGGCCCCAGCTACGAGCAGTACTTC.

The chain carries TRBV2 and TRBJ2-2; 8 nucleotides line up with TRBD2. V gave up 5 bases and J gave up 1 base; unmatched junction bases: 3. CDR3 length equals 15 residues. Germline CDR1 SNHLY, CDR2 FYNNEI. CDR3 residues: CASSPSGRNTGELFF. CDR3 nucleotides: TGTGCCAGCAGTCCAAGCGGGAGGAACACCGGGGAGCTGTTTTTT.

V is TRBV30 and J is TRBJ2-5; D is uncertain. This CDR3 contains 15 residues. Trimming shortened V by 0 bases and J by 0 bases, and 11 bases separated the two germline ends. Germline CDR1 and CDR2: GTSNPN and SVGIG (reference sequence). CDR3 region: CAWSVLGGYQETQYF. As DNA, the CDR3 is TGTGCCTGGAGTGTACTCGGCGGATACCAAGAGACCCAGTACTTC.

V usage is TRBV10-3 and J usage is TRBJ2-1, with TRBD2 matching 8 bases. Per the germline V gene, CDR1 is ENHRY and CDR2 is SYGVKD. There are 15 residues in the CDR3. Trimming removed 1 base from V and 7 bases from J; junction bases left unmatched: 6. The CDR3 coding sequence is TGTGCCATCAGTGAGTATCAGCGGGAGTCGAATGAGCAGTTCTTC. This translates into CAISEYQRESNEQFF.

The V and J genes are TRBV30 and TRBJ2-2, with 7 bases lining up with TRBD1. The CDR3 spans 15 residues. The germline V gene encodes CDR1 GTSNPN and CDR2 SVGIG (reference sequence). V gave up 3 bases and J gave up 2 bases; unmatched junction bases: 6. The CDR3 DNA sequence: TGTGCCTGGAGAGGTAGACAGGGTAACACCGGGGAGCTGTTTTTT. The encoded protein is CAWRGRQGNTGELFF.

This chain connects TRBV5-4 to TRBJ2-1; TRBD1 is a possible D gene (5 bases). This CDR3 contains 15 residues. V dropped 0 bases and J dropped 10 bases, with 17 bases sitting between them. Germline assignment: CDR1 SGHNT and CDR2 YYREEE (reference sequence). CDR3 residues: CASSLEPTAPGEQFF. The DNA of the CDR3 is TGTGCCAGCAGCTTGGAGCCGACAGCCCCAGGGGAGCAGTTCTTC. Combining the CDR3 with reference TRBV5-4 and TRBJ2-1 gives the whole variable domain ETGVTQSPTHLIKTRGQQVTLRCSSQSGHNTVSWYQQALGQGPQFIFQYYREEENGRGNFPPRFSGLQFPNYSSELNVNALELDDSALYLCASSLEPTAPGEQFFGPGTRLTVL.

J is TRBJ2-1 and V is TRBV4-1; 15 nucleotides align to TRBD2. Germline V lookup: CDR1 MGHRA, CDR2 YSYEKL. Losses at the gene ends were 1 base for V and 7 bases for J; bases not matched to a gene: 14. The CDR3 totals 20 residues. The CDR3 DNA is TGCGCCAGCAGCCAAGTCTCCCTTAGGACTAGCGGGAGGGTAAAAAATGAGCAGTTCTTC. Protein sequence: CASSQVSLRTSGRVKNEQFF.

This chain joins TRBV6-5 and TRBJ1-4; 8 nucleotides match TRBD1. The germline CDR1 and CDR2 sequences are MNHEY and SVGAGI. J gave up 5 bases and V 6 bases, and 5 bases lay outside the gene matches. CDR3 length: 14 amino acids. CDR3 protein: CASSRQGQNEKLFF. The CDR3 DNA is TGTGCCAGCAGCCGACAGGGGCAGAATGAAAAACTGTTTTTT.

DNA for the CDR3: TGCGCCAGCAGTGAGTCGTCCAGGGTGGGAGATACGCAGTATTTT. It specifies CASSESSRVGDTQYF. This chain connects TRBV10-1 to TRBJ2-3; the D gene is possibly TRBD1 (5 bases). Germline CDR1 WNHNN, CDR2 SYGVQD (reference sequence). The CDR3 is 15 residues long. Trimming removed 0 bases from V and 5 bases from J, with 12 bases in between.

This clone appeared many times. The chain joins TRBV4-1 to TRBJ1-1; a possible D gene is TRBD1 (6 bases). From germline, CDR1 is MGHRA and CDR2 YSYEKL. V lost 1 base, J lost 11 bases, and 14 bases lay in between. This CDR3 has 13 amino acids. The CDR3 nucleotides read TGCGCCAGCAGCCAAGCTTCAGGGGTTAACGCTTTCTTT. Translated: CASSQASGVNAFF.

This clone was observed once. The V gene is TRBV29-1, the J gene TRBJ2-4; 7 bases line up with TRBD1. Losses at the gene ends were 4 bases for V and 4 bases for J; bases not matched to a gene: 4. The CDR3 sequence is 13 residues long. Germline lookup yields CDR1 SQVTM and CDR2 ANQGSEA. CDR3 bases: TGCAGCGTTGGGACAGGCACAAAAAACATTCAGTACTTC. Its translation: CSVGTGTKNIQYF.

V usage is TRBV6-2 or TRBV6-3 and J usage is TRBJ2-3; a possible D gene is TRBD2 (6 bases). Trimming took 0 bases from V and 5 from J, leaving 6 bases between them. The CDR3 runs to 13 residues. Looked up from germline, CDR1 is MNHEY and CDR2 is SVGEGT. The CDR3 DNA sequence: TGTGCCAGCAGTTACTCCGGGAGAGATACGCAGTATTTT. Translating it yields CASSYSGRDTQYF.

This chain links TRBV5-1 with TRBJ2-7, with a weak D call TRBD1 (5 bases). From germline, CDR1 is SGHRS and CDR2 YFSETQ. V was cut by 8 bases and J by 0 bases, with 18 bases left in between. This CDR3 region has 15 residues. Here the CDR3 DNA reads TGCGCCAGGGAGAAGGGCTCAGGACACTCCTACGAGCAGTACTTC. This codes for CAREKGSGHSYEQYF. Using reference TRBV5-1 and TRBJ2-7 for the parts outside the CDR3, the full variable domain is KAGVTQTPRYLIKTRGQQVTLSCSPISGHRSVSWYQQTPGQGLQFLFEYFSETQRNKGNFPGRFSGRQFSNSRSEMNVSTLELGDSALYLCAREKGSGHSYEQYFGPGTRLTVT.

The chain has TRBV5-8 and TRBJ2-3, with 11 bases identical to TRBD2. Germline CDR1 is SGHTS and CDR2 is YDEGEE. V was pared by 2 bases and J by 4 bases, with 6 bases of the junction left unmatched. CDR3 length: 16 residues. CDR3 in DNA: TGTGCCAGCAGCTTACTAGCGGGAGAACTCGCAGATACGCAGTATTTT. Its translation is CASSLLAGELADTQYF.

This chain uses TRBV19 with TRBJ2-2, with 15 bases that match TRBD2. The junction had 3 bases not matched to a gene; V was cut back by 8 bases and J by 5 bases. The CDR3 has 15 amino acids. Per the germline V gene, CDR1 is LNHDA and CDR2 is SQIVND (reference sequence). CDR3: CASQGLAGGTGELFF. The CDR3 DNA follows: TGTGCCAGTCAAGGACTAGCGGGAGGGACCGGGGAGCTGTTTTTT.

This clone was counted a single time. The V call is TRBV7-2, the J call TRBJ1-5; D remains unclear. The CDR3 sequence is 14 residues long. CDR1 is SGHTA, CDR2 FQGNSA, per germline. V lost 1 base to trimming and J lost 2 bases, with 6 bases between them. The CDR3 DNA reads TGTGCCAGCAGCTTAGGGCGGGGCAATCAGCCCCAGCATTTT. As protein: CASSLGRGNQPQHF.

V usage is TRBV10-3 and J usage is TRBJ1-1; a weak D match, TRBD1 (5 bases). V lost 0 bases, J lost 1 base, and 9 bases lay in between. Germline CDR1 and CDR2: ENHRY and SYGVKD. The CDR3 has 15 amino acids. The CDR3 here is CAISESQGSNTEAFF. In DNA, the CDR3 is TGTGCCATCAGTGAGTCCCAGGGATCGAACACTGAAGCTTTCTTT.

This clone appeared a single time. DNA for the CDR3: TGTGCCAGCAGTCAACAGGGGGGAGCTGGGGCCAACGTCCTGACTTTC. It yields the protein CASSQQGGAGANVLTF. The chain employs TRBV6-2 or TRBV6-3 and TRBJ2-6; 8 positions agree with TRBD1. The CDR3 loop spans 16 amino acids. The V gene's germline CDR1 is MNHEY and CDR2 SVGEGT. Trimming removed 5 bases from V and 2 bases from J; junction bases left unmatched: 5.